Below, 25 T cell receptor beta chains from the same sample are listed, as sequenced in a study of memory CD4+ T cells and cytomegalovirus serostatus. The assay was immunoSEQ multiplex PCR, and TCRdb's table has in-frame clones only and misses some. The table records about 56,000 clones, around 80% of them present only once. Single viable CD3+CD4+CD8-CD45RO+ cells were sorted as the memory CD4+ T cells. Sequences were obtained from memory CD4+ T cells from blood. These receptor sequences come from an adult in good health and CMV-seronegative.

The rearrangement joins TRBV5-8 to TRBJ1-5, with D perhaps TRBD1 (6 bases). V was trimmed by 5 bases and J by 1 base, leaving 16 bases between them. The CDR3 sequence is 16 residues long. Germline values: CDR1 SGHTS, CDR2 YDEGEE. The CDR3 bases are TGTGCCAGCAGGTTGAGAGGAGGGGGGAGCAATCAGCCCCAGCATTTT. Protein product: CASRLRGGGSNQPQHF.

The rearrangement joins TRBV27 to TRBJ2-7, with 9 bases that match TRBD1. The germline gives CDR1 MNHEY, CDR2 SMNVEV (reference sequence). The CDR3 consists of 14 residues. After removal of 5 bases from V and 6 bases from J, the junction contained 8 bases not matched to a gene. CDR3 in DNA: TGTGCCAGCAGTGAACAGGGGGCGATAAGCGAGCAGTACTTC. It translates to CASSEQGAISEQYF.

The chain carries TRBV4-2 and TRBJ1-2, with 7 bases that match TRBD1. The germline gives CDR1 LGHNA, CDR2 YNFKEQ. V shed 4 bases and J 4 bases; nucleotides not matched to a gene: 9. The CDR3 runs 15 residues. The CDR3 sequence: CASSPGGGQGYGYTF. In DNA form, the CDR3 reads TGTGCCAGCAGCCCAGGGGGGGGTCAAGGCTATGGCTACACCTTC.

The chain joins TRBV11-1 to TRBJ2-3, with D perhaps matching TRBD1 (6 bases). The V and J ends lost 0 bases and 2 bases respectively, with 9 bases between them. The CDR3 has 15 amino acids. Germline values: CDR1 SGHAT, CDR2 FQDESV (reference sequence). The CDR3 DNA follows: TGTGCCAGCAGCTTAGCGCCAGGGGCCACAGATACGCAGTATTTT. Its protein product is CASSLAPGATDTQYF. The full variable domain, with the rest looked up from reference TRBV11-1 and TRBJ2-3, is EAEVAQSPRYKITEKSQAVAFWCDPISGHATLYWYRQILGQGPELLVQFQDESVVDDSQLPKDRFSAERLKGVDSTLKIQPAELGDSAMYLCASSLAPGATDTQYFGPGTRLTVL.

This clone was seen only once. The rearrangement uses TRBV11-2 and TRBJ1-3; TRBD1 is a possible D gene (5 bases). The CDR3 has 13 residues. The germline CDR1 and CDR2 sequences are SGHAT and FQNNGV. Trimming cost V 4 bases and J 4 bases, with 8 bases left between them. The CDR3 region is CASSSSGGNTIYF. In nucleotides, the CDR3 is TGTGCCAGCAGCTCCTCAGGGGGAAACACCATATATTTT.

CDR3 loop: CASSLTGVDYNEQFF. The DNA for the CDR3 is TGTGCCAGCAGCCTCACAGGGGTGGACTACAATGAGCAGTTCTTC. The chain is built from TRBV11-2 and TRBJ2-1, with 7 nucleotides matching TRBD1. The CDR3 length is 15 residues. V shed 5 bases, J shed 3 bases, and the junction held 7 bases outside the gene matches. CDR1 is SGHAT, CDR2 FQNNGV, per germline.

This chain links TRBV2 with TRBJ1-2, with 8 bases lining up with TRBD1. V was clipped by 6 bases and J by 5 bases; unmatched bases: 8. The CDR3 is 14 amino acids. In germline, CDR1 is SNHLY, CDR2 FYNNEI. Here the CDR3 reads CASRGGQVAYGYTF. CDR3 in DNA: TGTGCCAGCAGGGGGGGACAGGTTGCTTATGGCTACACCTTC.

The J gene is TRBJ1-2, the V gene TRBV28; 9 bases match TRBD1. The CDR3 loop spans 14 amino acids. CDR1 MDHEN and CDR2 SYDVKM come from the germline V gene. The J segment lost 4 bases and the V segment lost 7 bases, leaving 7 bases of the junction unmatched. CDR3 coding DNA: TGTGCCAGCATTCCGGGACAGGGTGGCTATGGCTACACCTTC. Encoded protein: CASIPGQGGYGYTF.

This clone was detected only a few times. The rearrangement uses TRBV4-2 and TRBJ2-5; a weak D match, TRBD2 (6 bases). There are 15 residues in the CDR3. From germline, CDR1 is LGHNA and CDR2 YNFKEQ. The V end lost 4 bases, the J end lost 2 bases, and 14 bases lay between the germline ends. The CDR3 DNA follows: TGTGCCAGCAGCCCGACCTGGGCGGGACAAGAGACCCAGTACTTC. Protein sequence: CASSPTWAGQETQYF.

J is TRBJ2-7 and V is TRBV7-9; weak D call: TRBD2 (6 bases). CDR1 and CDR2 (germline): SEHNR, FQNEAQ (reference sequence). The CDR3 runs 14 residues. Trimming pared 5 bases from V and 6 bases from J, leaving 17 bases between. CDR3 nucleotides: TGTGCCAGCAGCCTGGGGGGATCGGAGGGCGAGCAGTACTTC. Amino acids: CASSLGGSEGEQYF.

About this clone: Within the sample, other DNA sequences also encode this same CDR3. The rearrangement joins TRBV7-2 to TRBJ1-5; D not certain. CDR3 length equals 13 residues. The V gene lost 3 bases and the J gene lost 4 bases, with 7 bases spanning the gap. In germline, CDR1 is SGHTA, CDR2 FQGNSA. The CDR3 loop is CASSFGVNQPQHF. The CDR3 DNA is TGTGCCAGCAGCTTCGGGGTAAATCAGCCCCAGCATTTT.

The CDR3 loop is CASSLEGQRAQGYTF. The CDR3, as DNA: TGTGCCAGCAGCTTGGAGGGGCAGAGGGCGCAGGGCTACACCTTC. The rearrangement links TRBV5-4 to TRBJ1-2, with D possibly being TRBD1 (5 bases). The V gene lost 0 bases and the J gene lost 8 bases, with 17 bases spanning the gap. Germline CDR1 is SGHNT and CDR2 is YYREEE (reference sequence). The CDR3 length is 15 residues.

The gene calls are TRBV28 and TRBJ2-2; a weak D match, TRBD1 (5 bases). The CDR3 contains 12 residues. The V end lost 6 bases, the J end lost 6 bases, and 8 bases lay between the germline ends. Germline values: CDR1 MDHEN, CDR2 SYDVKM. The CDR3 loop is CASRQVAGELFF. The CDR3 coding sequence is TGTGCCAGCAGACAGGTCGCCGGGGAGCTGTTTTTT.

V usage is TRBV19 and J usage is TRBJ1-2; possible D gene TRBD1, 5 bases. Between the trimmed V and J ends, which lost 4 bases and 0 bases, there was a span of 15 bases. Per germline, CDR1 LNHDA and CDR2 SQIVND (reference sequence). The CDR3 length is 16 residues. CDR3 residues: CASSTLDRGANYGYTF. The CDR3 DNA reads as TGTGCCAGTAGTACCCTAGACAGAGGAGCTAACTATGGCTACACCTTC.

The V and J genes are TRBV6-5 and TRBJ1-2; possibly TRBD1 for D (6 bases). CDR1 MNHEY and CDR2 SVGAGI come from the germline V gene. The length of the CDR3 is 12 residues. The V end lost 6 bases, the J end lost 8 bases, and 13 bases lay between the germline ends. CDR3 sequence: CASSSPGGGYTF. The CDR3 nucleotides are TGTGCCAGCAGCTCTCCTGGGGGCGGCTACACCTTC.

The count of this clone is one. This chain links TRBV12-1 with TRBJ1-1. TRBV12-1 is shown as a pseudogene. The CDR3 is 14 amino acids. The CDR3 DNA reads as TGTGCCAGCAGCTGTAATCGGAGGGGGACTGAAGCTTTCTTT. It encodes CASSCNRRGTEAFF.

This clone occurred a few times. The chain joins TRBV5-5 to TRBJ1-1; a weak D match, TRBD1 (5 bases). V lost 2 bases and J 7 bases, leaving 9 bases between the germline ends. The CDR3 covers 12 residues. Germline lookup yields CDR1 SGHKS and CDR2 YYEKEE (reference sequence). The DNA for the CDR3 is TGTGCCAGCAGCTTTAGCAGGGTTGAAGCTTTCTTT. This encodes CASSFSRVEAFF.

There are a few counts of this clone. CDR3 in DNA: TGTGCCAGCAGCGTCGACAGGGGGCAGGATTCACCCCTCCACTTT. This gives the protein CASSVDRGQDSPLHF. The chain carries TRBV7-9 and TRBJ1-6; 10 bases map to TRBD1. The CDR3 totals 15 residues. Germline V gene data show CDR1 as SEHNR and CDR2 as FQNEAQ (reference sequence). The V gene end was trimmed by 5 bases and the J gene end by 8 bases; junction bases not matched to a gene: 6. The whole variable domain, remainder taken from reference TRBV7-9 and TRBJ1-6, is DTGVSQNPRHKITKRGQNVTFRCDPISEHNRLYWYRQTLGQGPEFLTYFQNEAQLEKSRLLSDRFSAERPKGSFSTLEIQRTEQGDSAMYLCASSVDRGQDSPLHFGNGTRLTVT.

This clone has more than one count but fewer than ten. The rearrangement uses TRBV9 and TRBJ2-7; the match to TRBD2 covers 12 bases. Looked up from germline, CDR1 is SGDLS and CDR2 is YYNGEE. The CDR3 consists of 14 residues. V trimming: 3 bases; J trimming: 6 bases; junction bases outside the gene matches: 4. The CDR3 region is CASSETSGGGEQYF. The CDR3 DNA is TGTGCCAGCAGCGAGACTAGCGGGGGCGGCGAGCAGTACTTC. Full variable domain (remainder filled in from reference TRBV9 and TRBJ2-7): DSGVTQTPKHLITATGQRVTLRCSPRSGDLSVYWYQQSLDQGLQFLIQYYNGEERAKGNILERFSAQQFPDLHSELNLSSLELGDSALYFCASSETSGGGEQYFGPGTRLTVT.

V is TRBV5-4 and J is TRBJ2-7, with 7 bases matching TRBD1. Germline lookup yields CDR1 SGHNT and CDR2 YYREEE (reference sequence). V shed 3 bases and J 1 base; nucleotides not matched to a gene: 7. The CDR3 is 15 residues long. CDR3 nucleotide sequence: TGTGCCAGCAGCTCGAAACAGGGGATGTCCTACGAGCAGTACTTC. Its translation is CASSSKQGMSYEQYF.

The chain couples TRBV11-3 to TRBJ2-1, with 8 bases fitting TRBD2. The CDR3 length is 19 residues. V dropped 2 bases and J dropped 5; count of bases not matched to a gene: 17. CDR1 and CDR2 (germline): SGHNT, YENEEA. The CDR3: CASSLRSGGPKSQNNEQFF. The CDR3 nucleotides are TGTGCCAGCAGCTTAAGAAGCGGGGGCCCCAAATCTCAAAACAATGAGCAGTTCTTC.

The rearrangement joins TRBV9 to TRBJ1-1; D is uncertain. The CDR3 runs to 14 residues. Per the germline V gene, CDR1 is SGDLS and CDR2 is YYNGEE. V lost 0 bases and J lost 6, with 12 bases in between. CDR3 DNA sequence: TGTGCCAGCAGCGTAGATCCACAAGGTCCTGAAGCTTTCTTT. Translating gives CASSVDPQGPEAFF.

The gene calls are TRBV7-2 and TRBJ2-7; 8 positions agree with TRBD1. Per the germline V gene, CDR1 is SGHTA and CDR2 is FQGNSA. The CDR3 is 15 amino acids. V gave up 2 bases and J gave up 2 bases; unmatched junction bases: 5. CDR3 sequence: CASSLSGTGPYEQYF. CDR3 sequence (DNA): TGTGCCAGCAGCTTATCCGGGACAGGACCCTACGAGCAGTACTTC. The variable domain in full, with the rest retrieved from reference TRBV7-2 and TRBJ2-7, is GAGVSQSPSNKVTEKGKDVELRCDPISGHTALYWYRQSLGQGLEFLIYFQGNSAPDKSGLPSDRFSAERTGGSVSTLTIQRTQQEDSAVYLCASSLSGTGPYEQYFGPGTRLTVT.

This clone has only a few counts. The chain uses TRBV30 and TRBJ1-1, with TRBD1 as a possible D gene (5 bases). The V and J ends lost 3 bases and 7 bases respectively, with 24 bases between them. Germline CDR1 reads GTSNPN; CDR2 reads SVGIG (reference sequence). The CDR3 extends over 16 amino acids. For the CDR3, the DNA is TGTGCCTGGAGCGCTCGATTCGGGACCCGGGAGGGTGAAGCTTTCTTT. Its translation: CAWSARFGTREGEAFF.

This chain connects TRBV14 to TRBJ1-6; no clear D gene. The germline V gene encodes CDR1 SGHDN and CDR2 FVKESK. Trimming cost V 4 bases and J 5 bases, with 6 bases left between them. The CDR3 length is 13 residues. The chain's CDR3 is CASSPSHNSPLHF. The CDR3 coding sequence is TGTGCCAGCAGCCCCAGCCATAATTCACCCCTCCACTTT. Variable domain in full (rest from reference TRBV14 and TRBJ1-6): EAGVTQFPSHSVIEKGQTVTLRCDPISGHDNLYWYRRVMGKEIKFLLHFVKESKQDESGMPNNRFLAERTGGTYSTLKVQPAELEDSGVYFCASSPSHNSPLHFGNGTRLTVT.